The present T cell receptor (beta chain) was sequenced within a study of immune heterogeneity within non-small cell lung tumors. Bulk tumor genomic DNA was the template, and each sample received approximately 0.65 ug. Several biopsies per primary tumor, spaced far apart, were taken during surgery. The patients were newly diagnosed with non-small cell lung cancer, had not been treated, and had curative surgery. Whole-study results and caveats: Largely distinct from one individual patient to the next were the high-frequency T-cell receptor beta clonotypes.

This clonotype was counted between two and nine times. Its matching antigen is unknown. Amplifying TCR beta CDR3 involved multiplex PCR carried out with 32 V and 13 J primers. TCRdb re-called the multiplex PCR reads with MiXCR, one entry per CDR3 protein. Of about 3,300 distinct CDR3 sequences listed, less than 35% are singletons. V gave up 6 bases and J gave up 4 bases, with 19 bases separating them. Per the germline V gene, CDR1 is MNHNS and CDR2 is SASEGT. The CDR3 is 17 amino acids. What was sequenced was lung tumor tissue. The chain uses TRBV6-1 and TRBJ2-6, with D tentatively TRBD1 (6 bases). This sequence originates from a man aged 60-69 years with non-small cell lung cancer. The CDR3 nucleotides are TGTGCCAGCAGACCCCCACTAGGGGGATCCGGGGCCAACGTCCTGACTTTC. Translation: CASRPPLGGSGANVLTF.